One and the same sample provided the 30 T cell receptor beta chains below, sequenced in a study of blood T cell repertoires in COVID-19. The protocol was immunoSEQ multiplex PCR, while the TCRdb copy is restricted to in-frame clones and leaves out a portion. The data contain around 100,000 clones, more than 75% of them singletons. The sample comprised peripheral blood. These receptors all stem from a human donor in a cohort sampled during active COVID-19.

The chain links TRBV12-3 or TRBV12-4 to TRBJ2-2; maybe TRBD1 (5 bases). Trimming removed 6 bases from V and 4 bases from J, with 9 bases in between. The CDR3 contains 13 residues. CDR3 amino acids: CASRGLATGELFF. The DNA of the CDR3 is TGTGCCAGCAGGGGGCTGGCCACCGGGGAGCTGTTTTTT.

This sequence joins TRBV4-3 and TRBJ2-6; D remains ambiguous. The CDR3 contains 17 residues. Between the trimmed V and J ends, which lost 4 bases and 0 bases, there was a span of 13 bases. Germline lookup yields CDR1 LGHNA and CDR2 YSLEER. DNA for the CDR3: TGCGCCAGCAGCCCCACGGCCGGGTACTCTGGGGCCAACGTCCTGACTTTC. Translation gives CASSPTAGYSGANVLTF.

This clone was picked up one time. The chain recombines TRBV2 with TRBJ2-7, with 10 bases aligning to TRBD2. Trimming removed 8 bases from V and 2 bases from J; junction bases left unmatched: 6. There are 14 residues in the CDR3. CDR1 SNHLY and CDR2 FYNNEI come from the germline V gene. The chain's CDR3 is CASVESGRAYEQYF. Here the CDR3 DNA reads TGTGCCAGCGTCGAAAGCGGGAGGGCCTACGAGCAGTACTTC. The full variable domain, completed using reference TRBV2 and TRBJ2-7, is EPEVTQTPSHQVTQMGQEVILRCVPISNHLYFYWYRQILGQKVEFLVSFYNNEISEKSEIFDDQFSVERPDGSNFTLKIRSTKLEDSAMYFCASVESGRAYEQYFGPGTRLTVT.

This clone was recorded a few times. The chain carries TRBV4-3 and TRBJ1-2, with 7 bases aligning to TRBD1. The CDR3 covers 14 residues. In germline, CDR1 is LGHNA, CDR2 YSLEER. V trimming: 2 bases; J trimming: 2 bases; junction bases outside the gene matches: 2. This chain's CDR3 is CASSQTGDNYGYTF. The CDR3 region has the DNA TGCGCCAGCAGCCAAACAGGGGACAACTATGGCTACACCTTC.

This chain links TRBV12-3 or TRBV12-4 with TRBJ2-7, with a tentative D call TRBD1 (6 bases). There are 13 residues in the CDR3. Trimming took off 7 bases at V and 5 bases at J, with 15 bases between the two ends. The CDR3 sequence: CASTITGQNEQYF. The DNA for the CDR3 is TGTGCCAGCACCATTACAGGGCAAAACGAGCAGTACTTC.

The chain links TRBV9 to TRBJ2-5; tentative D call: TRBD1 (5 bases). Trimming took off 1 base at V and 7 bases at J, with 11 bases between the two ends. Germline values: CDR1 SGDLS, CDR2 YYNGEE. There are 13 residues in the CDR3. CDR3 DNA sequence: TGTGCCAGCAGCGTAACCAGGGATGGGACCCAGTACTTC. Residues: CASSVTRDGTQYF.

The sample holds a few counts of this clone. DNA of the CDR3: TGTGCCAGCAGCTTTGCCCATACGGCAGATACGCAGTATTTT. Its translation: CASSFAHTADTQYF. The chain recombines TRBV7-9 with TRBJ2-3; D remains unclear. The CDR3 sequence is 14 residues long. Trimming took off 3 bases at V and 4 bases at J, with 11 bases between the two ends. Per germline, CDR1 SEHNR and CDR2 FQNEAQ (reference sequence).

The V call is TRBV6-5, the J call TRBJ2-5; D is undetermined. Germline-derived CDR1 and CDR2 are MNHEY and SVGAGI. The CDR3 is 13 residues long. Trimming took off 5 bases at V and 3 bases at J, with 10 bases between the two ends. The CDR3 bases are TGTGCCAGCAGTCCCCAGGCCAAAGAGACCCAGTACTTC. It is translated as CASSPQAKETQYF.

This chain joins TRBV7-2 and TRBJ1-6; 8 bases map to TRBD1. The CDR3 length is 15 residues. The trim removed 8 bases at V and 9 bases at J, leaving 12 bases unmatched. Germline V gene data show CDR1 as SGHTA and CDR2 as FQGNSA. The chain's CDR3 is CASAETTGDISPLHF. For the CDR3, the DNA is TGTGCCAGCGCCGAAACGACAGGGGATATTTCACCCCTCCACTTT.

This chain links TRBV7-2 with TRBJ2-7, with D uncertain. The V gene's germline CDR1 is SGHTA and CDR2 FQGNSA. The CDR3 loop spans 12 amino acids. V was pared by 2 bases and J by 3 bases, with 5 bases between. CDR3 sequence reads: CASSLFSYEQYF. The CDR3 DNA follows: TGTGCCAGCAGCTTATTCAGCTACGAGCAGTACTTC.

The chain recombines TRBV4-2 with TRBJ2-7, with 9 bases lining up with TRBD2. The V gene's germline CDR1 is LGHNA and CDR2 YNFKEQ. Trimming took 0 bases from V and 6 from J; bases not matched to a gene: 9. The CDR3 contains 16 residues. As DNA, the CDR3 is TGTGCCAGCAGCCAAGACCCTAGCGGGACGCCGCGCGAGCAGTACTTC. It codes for CASSQDPSGTPREQYF.

The chain uses TRBV6-5 and TRBJ2-4; no clear D. CDR3 length: 14 amino acids. CDR1 is MNHEY and CDR2 is SVGAGI in the germline V gene. V lost 5 bases and J 0 bases, leaving 8 bases between the germline ends. CDR3 DNA: TGTGCCAGCAGTAGCGCCCTAGCCAAAAACATTCAGTACTTC. Its translation: CASSSALAKNIQYF.

This clone was recorded once. The CDR3 reads CASYLGGTPGGWGYTF. In nucleotides, the CDR3 is TGTGCCAGCTACTTGGGGGGTACCCCAGGCGGGTGGGGCTACACCTTC. The V call is TRBV18, the J call TRBJ1-2; possible D gene TRBD1, 5 bases. The CDR3 spans 16 residues. Germline-derived CDR1 and CDR2 are KGHSH and LQKENI. The V and J ends lost 7 bases and 8 bases respectively, with 26 bases between them.

The chain recombines TRBV10-3 with TRBJ2-2, with 7 bases aligning to TRBD1. The CDR3 contains 16 residues. Per the germline V gene, CDR1 is ENHRY and CDR2 is SYGVKD. V was pared by 8 bases and J by 6 bases, with 15 bases of the junction left unmatched. The CDR3 DNA follows: TGTGCCATCGGGGGATCAGGGGGTTTGGGCTCCGGGGAGCTGTTTTTT. Residues: CAIGGSGGLGSGELFF.

The chain uses TRBV6-2 or TRBV6-3 and TRBJ2-5; a possible D gene is TRBD1 (6 bases). V was clipped by 6 bases and J by 4 bases, with 24 bases between them. Germline loops: CDR1 MNHEY, CDR2 SVGEGT. The CDR3 totals 17 residues. Written as DNA, the CDR3 is TGTGCCAGCAGCGGACCTCAAGGGGGAGTACGTCGAGAGACCCAGTACTTC. This translates into CASSGPQGGVRRETQYF.

The genes are TRBV10-3 and TRBJ1-1; no firm D call. Looked up from germline, CDR1 is ENHRY and CDR2 is SYGVKD. The V gene lost 5 bases and the J gene lost 4 bases, with 17 bases spanning the gap. The CDR3 covers 15 residues. The CDR3 DNA reads as TGTGCCATCAGTCAAAGTCCCTCTTCGGGCACTGAAGCTTTCTTT. The encoded protein is CAISQSPSSGTEAFF.

This clone has only a few counts. The chain uses TRBV7-3 and TRBJ2-2; D remains unclear. There are 14 residues in the CDR3. The germline V and J ends were trimmed by 1 base and 2 bases, with 5 bases remaining between them. The V gene's germline CDR1 is SGHTA and CDR2 FQGTGA. CDR3 amino acids: CASSLNLNTGELFF. CDR3 DNA: TGTGCCAGCAGCTTAAATCTCAACACCGGGGAGCTGTTTTTT.

The chain uses TRBV5-1 and TRBJ2-3, with TRBD2 as a possible D gene (5 bases). The germline gives CDR1 SGHRS, CDR2 YFSETQ. This CDR3 is built from 15 residues. Trimming removed 0 bases at V and 0 bases at J, with 8 bases between. CDR3 coding DNA: TGCGCCAGCAGCTTGGAGGACTTCAGCACAGATACGCAGTATTTT. It is translated as CASSLEDFSTDTQYF.

The chain is built from TRBV5-1 and TRBJ2-3; D perhaps matches TRBD1 (6 bases). This CDR3 region has 17 residues. The germline V gene encodes CDR1 SGHRS and CDR2 YFSETQ. Deletions cut 4 bases from V and 0 bases from J, with 18 bases between. In DNA form, the CDR3 reads TGCGCCAGCAGCACAAAAAGACAGGCACTAAGCACAGATACGCAGTATTTT. Its protein product is CASSTKRQALSTDTQYF.

The rearrangement joins TRBV25-1 to TRBJ2-7, with 14 bases aligning to TRBD2. The trim removed 3 bases at V and 2 bases at J, leaving 3 bases unmatched. There are 16 residues in the CDR3. In germline, CDR1 is MGHDK, CDR2 SYGVNS. Written as DNA, the CDR3 is TGTGCCAGCAGTGATCTGGGACTAGCGGGAGCCTACGAGCAGTACTTC. Its protein is CASSDLGLAGAYEQYF.

This clone was picked up one time. This chain joins TRBV7-7 and TRBJ1-1, with 8 bases aligning to TRBD1. From germline, CDR1 is SSHAT and CDR2 FNYEAQ (reference sequence). Germline trimming cut 5 bases from V and 7 bases from J; bases unmatched to any gene: 12. The CDR3 extends over 15 amino acids. The chain's CDR3 is CASSPTGGVPLEAFF. CDR3 DNA: TGTGCCAGCAGCCCCACAGGGGGGGTACCCCTTGAAGCTTTCTTT.

V is TRBV7-9 and J is TRBJ1-4; D unclear. From germline, CDR1 is SEHNR and CDR2 FQNEAQ (reference sequence). This CDR3 has 13 amino acids. Trimming cost V 5 bases and J 7 bases, with 11 bases left between them. The CDR3 is CASSPGALEKLFF. The CDR3 DNA reads as TGTGCCAGCAGCCCGGGAGCTCTTGAAAAACTGTTTTTT.

The rearrangement joins TRBV11-3 to TRBJ1-5; possibly TRBD1 for D (6 bases). The V end was cut by 5 bases, the J end by 0 bases, with 23 bases between. This CDR3 region has 19 residues. Germline V gene sequence: CDR1 SGHNT, CDR2 YENEEA. In DNA, the CDR3 is TGTGCCAGCAGCCTGAGACAGGACCTGGTGGGGTATAGCAATCAGCCCCAGCATTTT. Amino acids: CASSLRQDLVGYSNQPQHF.

The chain joins TRBV6-1 to TRBJ2-3, with D maybe TRBD1 (5 bases). The germline V gene has CDR1 MNHNS and CDR2 SASEGT. The CDR3 has 17 residues. V dropped 2 bases and J dropped 0 bases, with 15 bases sitting between them. In DNA form, the CDR3 reads TGTGCCAGCAGTGAACGTGTGGCAGGGCCTAGCACAGATACGCAGTATTTT. Translated, it gives CASSERVAGPSTDTQYF.

In this sample, this clone turned up many times. The same CDR3 also results from other DNA sequences found in this sample. The V and J genes are TRBV7-9 and TRBJ2-7; 7 bases are shared with TRBD2. The CDR3 has 16 residues. The junction had 6 bases not matched to a gene; V was cut back by 1 base and J by 0 bases. The germline CDR1 and CDR2 sequences are SEHNR and FQNEAQ (reference sequence). CDR3 residues: CASSLGGGRVSYEQYF. DNA for the CDR3: TGTGCCAGCAGCTTAGGGGGAGGGAGGGTCTCCTACGAGCAGTACTTC.

The chain carries TRBV20-1 and TRBJ2-1, with 9 bases aligning to TRBD2. Germline CDR1 DFQATT, CDR2 SNEGSKA (reference sequence). V lost 3 bases and J lost 6; bases outside the gene matches: 3. The CDR3 runs to 13 residues. This CDR3 is CSASAGGLNEQFF. Written as DNA, the CDR3 is TGCAGTGCTAGTGCGGGAGGGCTCAATGAGCAGTTCTTC.

This clone was observed a few times. CDR3 in DNA: TGTGCCAGCAGGGTCCTATTTAACTTGAACACTGAAGCTTTCTTT. The encoded protein is CASRVLFNLNTEAFF. This chain connects TRBV6-5 to TRBJ1-1; D gene uncertain. V was shortened by 6 bases and J by 0 bases, with 14 bases between the two germline ends. Germline CDR1 is MNHEY and CDR2 is SVGAGI. This CDR3 region has 15 residues.

This clone was seen a few times. This sequence joins TRBV9 and TRBJ2-2; D may be TRBD2 (6 bases). CDR1 is SGDLS, CDR2 YYNGEE, per germline. CDR3 length: 12 residues. Between the trimmed V and J ends, which lost 4 bases and 6 bases, there was a span of 7 bases. This CDR3 is CASSPGAGELFF. CDR3 bases: TGTGCCAGCAGCCCGGGGGCCGGGGAGCTGTTTTTT.

The chain employs TRBV21-1 and TRBJ1-1; the DNA was not compared with TRBD1, the D call given in the table. TRBV21-1 has pseudogene status. The CDR3 runs 15 residues. CDR3 bases: TGTGCCAGCAGCAATGATAGGGGGCCGAACACTGAAGCTTTCTTT. This encodes CASSNDRGPNTEAFF.

As concerns this clone: The same CDR3 also results from other DNA sequences found in this sample. The V and J genes are TRBV13 and TRBJ1-2; possible D gene TRBD1, 5 bases. Trimming removed 5 bases from V and 8 bases from J, with 27 bases in between. Germline V gene lookup returns CDR1 PRHDT and CDR2 FYEKMQ (reference sequence). The length of the CDR3 is 17 residues. CDR3 amino acids: CASSISGGARGGRGYTF. The CDR3 DNA sequence: TGTGCCAGCAGCATCTCGGGAGGGGCTAGAGGAGGTCGAGGCTACACCTTC. Variable domain in full (rest from reference TRBV13 and TRBJ1-2): AAGVIQSPRHLIKEKRETATLKCYPIPRHDTVYWYQQGPGQDPQFLISFYEKMQSDKGSIPDRFSAQQFSDYHSELNMSSLELGDSALYFCASSISGGARGGRGYTFGSGTRLTVV.